This T cell receptor (beta chain) was observed in a study of identical twins. Study outcomes and limitations: Interpretation of the results relied on cross-sectional statistical analysis and not on following the same donors.

TCRdb processed the 5' RACE reads anew with MiXCR; each CDR3 protein has one entry. This sample has 150,000 or so distinct CDR3 sequences; roughly 3.3% occur once, and the top ten carry 8% to 8.5%. Per germline, CDR1 SGHRS and CDR2 YFSETQ. The V and J ends lost 3 bases and 0 bases, in that order; junction bases with no gene match: 4. The CDR3 runs to 18 residues. This clonotype was seen more than once but under ten times. The antigen is undetermined. This chain uses TRBV5-1 with TRBJ2-3; 16 bases line up with TRBD2. The sequencing sample was made of memory T cells sorted from blood. The TCR comes from a young man in good health. For the CDR3, the DNA is TGCGCCAGCAGCTGGACGGGACTAGCGGGAGGGAGCACAGATACGCAGTATTTT. Protein product: CASSWTGLAGGSTDTQYF.